One sample yielded the 6 T cell receptor beta chains listed below, sequenced in a study of OX40 agonist ivuxolimab in advanced cancers. Using immunoSEQ multiplex PCR, the repertoire was profiled, and TCRdb retains in-frame clones only, with some absent. In the table there are 61,000 or so clones, 85% to 90% of which are singletons. Sequenced material: CD4+ or CD8+ T cells sorted from blood, taken in a trial of the OX40 agonist ivuxolimab. Every receptor here comes from an adult with an advanced solid tumor such as melanoma, head and neck, liver or kidney cancer.

This sequence joins TRBV14 and TRBJ1-2; 8 bases line up with TRBD1. Germline V gene data show CDR1 as SGHDN and CDR2 as FVKESK. Trimming cost V 1 base and J 4 bases; bases outside gene matches: 5. This CDR3 is 15 amino acids long. This chain's CDR3 is CASSQGIDRGYGYTF. As DNA, the CDR3 is TGTGCCAGCAGCCAAGGCATTGACAGGGGCTATGGCTACACCTTC.

This rearrangement joins TRBV2 to TRBJ1-1; D is ambiguous. This CDR3 comprises 14 residues. CDR1 SNHLY and CDR2 FYNNEI come from the germline V gene. V was clipped by 4 bases and J by 3 bases, with 12 bases between them. CDR3 residues: CASSGVGRDTEAFF. As DNA, the CDR3 is TGTGCCAGCAGTGGGGTAGGTAGGGACACTGAAGCTTTCTTT.

The chain carries TRBV6-1 and TRBJ1-5; D gene unclear. V lost 4 bases, J lost 6 bases, and 10 bases lay in between. Per germline, CDR1 MNHNS and CDR2 SASEGT. This CDR3 region has 13 residues. The CDR3 nucleotides read TGTGCCAGCAGTGTATCGGGAAGTCAGCCCCAGCATTTT. Translated, it gives CASSVSGSQPQHF.

This rearrangement joins TRBV5-1 to TRBJ2-3; 8 bases map to TRBD2. Germline CDR1 is SGHRS and CDR2 is YFSETQ. The CDR3 contains 16 residues. The trim removed 4 bases at V and 6 bases at J, leaving 13 bases unmatched. The CDR3 sequence is CASSPGLVGIGDTQYF. The CDR3 DNA follows: TGCGCCAGCAGCCCGGGACTAGTAGGTATTGGCGATACGCAGTATTTT.

The chain combines TRBV5-1 with TRBJ2-3, with 8 positions matching TRBD2. Germline CDR1 reads SGHRS; CDR2 reads YFSETQ. Unmatched junction bases numbered 6, after V lost 4 bases and J lost 2 bases. This CDR3 is 15 amino acids long. The CDR3 reads CASSARLANTDTQYF. CDR3 nucleotide sequence: TGCGCCAGCAGCGCCCGACTAGCGAACACAGATACGCAGTATTTT.

The gene calls are TRBV7-9 and TRBJ1-2; possibly TRBD1 for D (5 bases). The CDR3 consists of 14 residues. The V end was cut by 10 bases, the J end by 4 bases, with 19 bases between. CDR1 and CDR2 from the germline V gene are SEHNR and FQNEAQ (reference sequence). CDR3 amino acids: CATTEGFTGYGYTF. In DNA, the CDR3 is TGTGCCACTACCGAGGGGTTTACAGGCTATGGCTACACCTTC.